The clone carrying this T cell receptor beta chain was seen many times. Germline CDR1 is SGDLS and CDR2 is YYNGEE. The CDR3 is made up of 14 amino acids. With 2 bases clipped from V and 2 bases from J, the junction kept 3 bases outside the gene matches. Individual cDNA molecules received unique molecular identifiers during library preparation. A single record per CDR3 protein comes from TCRdb applying MiXCR to the 5' RACE reads. Counted here are approximately 74,000 distinct CDR3 sequences, around 15% occurring once; the ten biggest clones make up roughly 11%. This record belongs to a study of early T cells in non-severe SARS-CoV-2 infection. Study summary: Sequencing was performed on bulk RNA from unsorted whole blood, leaving chains unpaired.

The chain links TRBV9 to TRBJ2-7; 8 bases are shared with TRBD1. This TCR derives from an adult who was a healthcare worker with PCR-confirmed SARS-CoV-2 infection or an uninfected control (not recorded which). The sequenced sample consisted of whole blood. The DNA for the CDR3 is TGTGCCAGCAGCGTGGGACAGGCCACCTACGAGCAGTACTTC. Residues: CASSVGQATYEQYF.